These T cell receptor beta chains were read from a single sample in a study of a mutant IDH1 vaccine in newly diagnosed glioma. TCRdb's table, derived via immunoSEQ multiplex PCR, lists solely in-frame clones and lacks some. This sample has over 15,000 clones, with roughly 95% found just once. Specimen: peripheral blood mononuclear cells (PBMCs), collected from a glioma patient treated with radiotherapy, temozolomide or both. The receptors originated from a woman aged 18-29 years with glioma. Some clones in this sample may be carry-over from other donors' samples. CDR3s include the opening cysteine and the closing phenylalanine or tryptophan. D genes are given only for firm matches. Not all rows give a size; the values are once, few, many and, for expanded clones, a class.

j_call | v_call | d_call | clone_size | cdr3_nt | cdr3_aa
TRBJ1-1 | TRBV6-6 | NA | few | TGTGCCAGCAGTAGGGCCCGGGGGAGTGAAGCTTTCTTT | CASSRARGSEAFF
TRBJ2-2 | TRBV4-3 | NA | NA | TGCGCCAGCAGCCAAGAAGGGGGGGTCGGGGAGCTGTTTTTT | CASSQEGGVGELFF
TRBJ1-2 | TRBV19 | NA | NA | TGTGCCAGTAGTTCATCCAGGACAGCCGACTATGGCTACACCTTC | CASSSSRTADYGYTF
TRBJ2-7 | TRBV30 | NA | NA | TGTGCCTGGAGGATTACGGCATCGACCTACGAGCAGTACTTC | CAWRITASTYEQYF
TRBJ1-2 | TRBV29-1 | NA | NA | TGCAGCGTTGAAAGGGAGCAGGAGACGAATTTTTACTATGGCTACACCTTC | CSVEREQETNFYYGYTF
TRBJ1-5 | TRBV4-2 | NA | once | TGTGCCAGCAGCCTTGCTATTGGAGGAGACGGCAATCAGCCCCAGCATTTT | CASSLAIGGDGNQPQHF
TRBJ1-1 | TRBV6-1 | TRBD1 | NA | TGTGCCAGCAGTGGGAGGACAGGACTGAACACTGAAGCTTTCTTT | CASSGRTGLNTEAFF
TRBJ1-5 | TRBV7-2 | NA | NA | TGTGCCAGCAGCGGTTCGTATAGCAATCAGCCCCAGCATTTT | CASSGSYSNQPQHF
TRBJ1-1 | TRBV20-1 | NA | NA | TGCAGTGCTGTACAGGGTTTGACTTTCTTT | CSAVQGLTFF
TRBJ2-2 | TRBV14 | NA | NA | TGTGCCAGCAGCCAAGAAGGCGGAGGGGGGGACACCGGGGAGCTGTTTTTT | CASSQEGGGGDTGELFF
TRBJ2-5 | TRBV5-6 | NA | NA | TGTGCCAGCAGCTGGGACTTAGGGGGAGGAGAGACCCAGTACTTC | CASSWDLGGGETQYF
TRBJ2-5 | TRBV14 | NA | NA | TGTGCCAGCAGCCCCCTTATCTCGGGGAGGAAGACCCAGTACTTC | CASSPLISGRKTQYF
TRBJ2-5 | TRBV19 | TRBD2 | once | TGTGCCAGTAGTACTCCTAGCGGGAAGAACCAAGAGACCCAGTACTTC | CASSTPSGKNQETQYF
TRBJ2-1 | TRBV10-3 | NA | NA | TGTGCCATCAGTTACAGTGACCTCTACAATGAGCAGTTCTTC | CAISYSDLYNEQFF
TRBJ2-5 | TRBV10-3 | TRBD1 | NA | TGTGCCACTGGGACAGGGGGGGAGACCCAGTACTTC | CATGTGGETQYF
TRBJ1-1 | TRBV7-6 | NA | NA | TGTGCCAGCAGCTTAAACGCGGCAGGGGCTCTGGGGGACACTGAAGCTTTCTTT | CASSLNAAGALGDTEAFF
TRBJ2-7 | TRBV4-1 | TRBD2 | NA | TGCGCCAGCAGCCAAGACCTGACTAGCGGACGTTACGAGCAGTACTTC | CASSQDLTSGRYEQYF
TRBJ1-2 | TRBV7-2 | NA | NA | TGTGCCAGCAGCACAGGCATTGTGGGGGCTGGAGGCTACACCTTC | CASSTGIVGAGGYTF
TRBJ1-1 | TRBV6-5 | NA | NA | TGTGCCAGCAGGGATTCGAACACTGAAGCTTTCTTT | CASRDSNTEAFF
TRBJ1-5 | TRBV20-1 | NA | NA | TGCAGTGCTAGTGGTGGCCAGCCCCAGCATTTT | CSASGGQPQHF
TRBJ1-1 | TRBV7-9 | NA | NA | TGTGCCAGCAGCTTCTTACCACAGAACACTGAAGCTTTCTTT | CASSFLPQNTEAFF
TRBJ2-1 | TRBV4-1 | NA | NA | TGCGCCAGCAGCCAAGAAGAGGCGGGAAGGGGAACCTACAATGAGCAGTTCTTC | CASSQEEAGRGTYNEQFF
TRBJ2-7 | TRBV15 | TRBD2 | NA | TGTGCCACCAGCAGCCAGCCGGGACTAGCGTACGAGCAGTACTTC | CATSSQPGLAYEQYF
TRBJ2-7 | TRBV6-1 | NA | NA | TGTGCCAGCAGTAATATGGGGGCAGTTGAGCACTTC | CASSNMGAVEHF
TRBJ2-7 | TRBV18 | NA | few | TGTGCCAGCTCACCACGAATCATCGTCCCCTACGAGCAGTACTTC | CASSPRIIVPYEQYF
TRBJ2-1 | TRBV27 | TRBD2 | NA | TGTGCCAGCAGTGCCGGACTAGCGGGGAACCACAATGAGCAGTTCTTC | CASSAGLAGNHNEQFF
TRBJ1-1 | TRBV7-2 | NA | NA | TGTGCCAGCAGCTCTTCCGGGACGTTGAACACTGAAGCTTTCTTT | CASSSSGTLNTEAFF
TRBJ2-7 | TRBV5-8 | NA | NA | TGTGCCAGCAGCTTGTTGGGACTCAACTACGAGCAGTACTTC | CASSLLGLNYEQYF
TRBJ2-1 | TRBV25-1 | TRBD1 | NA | TGTGCCAGCATTACAGGGGACTACAATGAGCAGTTCTTC | CASITGDYNEQFF
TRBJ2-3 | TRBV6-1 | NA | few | TGTGCCAGCAGTGAAGGGGCGGAGTCAGATACGCAGTATTTT | CASSEGAESDTQYF
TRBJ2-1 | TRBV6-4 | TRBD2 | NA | TGTGCCAGCAGCTCCCTAGCGGGGGCCTACAATGAGCAGTTCTTC | CASSSLAGAYNEQFF
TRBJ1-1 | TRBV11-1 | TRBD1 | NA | TGTGCCAGCACCCTAGGAGGGACAGGAACTAGGGAGAACACTGAAGCTTTCTTT | CASTLGGTGTRENTEAFF
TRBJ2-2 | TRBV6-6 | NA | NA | TGTGCCAGCAGTTCCAGAGCCGGGGAGCTGTTTTTT | CASSSRAGELFF
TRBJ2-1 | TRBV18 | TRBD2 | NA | TGTGCCAGCTCACCACTCCCTAGCGGGGGGGGTCGTGATGAGCAGTTCTTC | CASSPLPSGGGRDEQFF
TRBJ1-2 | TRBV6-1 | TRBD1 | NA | TGTGCCAGCAGTCCCCGGGACAGGGGCGTTTATGGCTACACCTTC | CASSPRDRGVYGYTF
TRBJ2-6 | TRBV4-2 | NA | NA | TGTGCCAGCAGCCAAGTTCAATCAGAGACTGGGGCCAACGTCCTGACTTTC | CASSQVQSETGANVLTF
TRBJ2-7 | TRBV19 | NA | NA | TGTGCCAGTAGTATTTTTGGTGCAGGGGGGTACGAGCAGTACTTC | CASSIFGAGGYEQYF
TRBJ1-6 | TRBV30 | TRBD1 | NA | TGTGCCTGGAGGGACAGGGCCAATTCACCCCTCCACTTT | CAWRDRANSPLHF
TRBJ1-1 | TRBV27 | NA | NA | TGTGCCAGCAGTTTTAGGGCGAACACTGAAGCTTTCTTT | CASSFRANTEAFF
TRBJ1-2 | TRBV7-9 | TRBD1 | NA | TGTGCCAGCAGCTTATCTACAGGGGTTAACTATGGCTACACCTTC | CASSLSTGVNYGYTF